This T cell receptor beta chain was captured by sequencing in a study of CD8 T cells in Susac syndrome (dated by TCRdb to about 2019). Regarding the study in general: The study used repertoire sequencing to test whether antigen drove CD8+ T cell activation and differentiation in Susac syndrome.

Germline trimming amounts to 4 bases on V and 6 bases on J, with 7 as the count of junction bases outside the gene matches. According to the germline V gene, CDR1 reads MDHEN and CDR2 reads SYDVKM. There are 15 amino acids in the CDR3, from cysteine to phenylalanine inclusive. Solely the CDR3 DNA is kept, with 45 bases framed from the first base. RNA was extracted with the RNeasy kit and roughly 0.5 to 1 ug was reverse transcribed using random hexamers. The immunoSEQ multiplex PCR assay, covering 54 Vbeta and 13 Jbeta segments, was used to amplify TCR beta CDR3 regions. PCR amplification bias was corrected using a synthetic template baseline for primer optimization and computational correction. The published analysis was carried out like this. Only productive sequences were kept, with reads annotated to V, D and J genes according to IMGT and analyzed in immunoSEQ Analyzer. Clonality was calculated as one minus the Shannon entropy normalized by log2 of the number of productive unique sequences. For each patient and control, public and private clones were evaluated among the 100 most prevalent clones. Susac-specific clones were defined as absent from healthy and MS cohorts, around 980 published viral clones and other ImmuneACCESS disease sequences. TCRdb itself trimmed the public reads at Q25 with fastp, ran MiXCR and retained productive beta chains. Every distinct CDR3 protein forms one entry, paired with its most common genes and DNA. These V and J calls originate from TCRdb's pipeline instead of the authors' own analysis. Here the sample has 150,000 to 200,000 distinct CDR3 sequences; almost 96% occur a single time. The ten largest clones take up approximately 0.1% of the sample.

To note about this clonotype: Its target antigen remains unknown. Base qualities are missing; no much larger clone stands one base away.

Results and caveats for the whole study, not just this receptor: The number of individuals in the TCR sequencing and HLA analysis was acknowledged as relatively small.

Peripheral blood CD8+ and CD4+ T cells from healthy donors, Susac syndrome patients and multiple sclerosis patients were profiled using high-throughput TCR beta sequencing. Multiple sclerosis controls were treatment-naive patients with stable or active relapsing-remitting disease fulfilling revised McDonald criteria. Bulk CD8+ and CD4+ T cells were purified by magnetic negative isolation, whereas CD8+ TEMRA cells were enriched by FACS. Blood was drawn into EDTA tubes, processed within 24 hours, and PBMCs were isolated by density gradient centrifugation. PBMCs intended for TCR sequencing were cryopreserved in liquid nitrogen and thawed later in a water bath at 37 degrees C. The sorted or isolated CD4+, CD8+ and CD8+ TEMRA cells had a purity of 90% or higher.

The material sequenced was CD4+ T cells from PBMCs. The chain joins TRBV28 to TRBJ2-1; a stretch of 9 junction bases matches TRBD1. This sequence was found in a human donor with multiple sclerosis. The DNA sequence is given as TGTGCCAGCAGTTCTCCGGGACAGGGCTCCAATGAGCAGTTCTTC. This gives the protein CASSSPGQGSNEQFF.